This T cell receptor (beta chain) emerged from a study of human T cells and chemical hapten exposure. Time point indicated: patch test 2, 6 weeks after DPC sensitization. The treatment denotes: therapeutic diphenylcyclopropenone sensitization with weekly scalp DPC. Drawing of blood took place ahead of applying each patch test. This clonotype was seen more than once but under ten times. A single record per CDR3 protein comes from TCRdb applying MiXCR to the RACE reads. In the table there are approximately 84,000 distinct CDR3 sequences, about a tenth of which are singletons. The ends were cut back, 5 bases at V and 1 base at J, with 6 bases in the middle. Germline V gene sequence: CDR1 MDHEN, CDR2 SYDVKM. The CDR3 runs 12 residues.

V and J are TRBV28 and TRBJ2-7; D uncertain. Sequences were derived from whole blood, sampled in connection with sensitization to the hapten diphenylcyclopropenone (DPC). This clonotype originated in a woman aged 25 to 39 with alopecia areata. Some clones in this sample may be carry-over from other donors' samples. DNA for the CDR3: TGTGCCAGCAGTCTTCCGTCCTACGAGCAGTACTTC. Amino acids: CASSLPSYEQYF.